The 14 T cell receptor beta chains reported below all come from one sample, sequenced in a study of identical twins. TCRdb re-called the 5' RACE reads through MiXCR, storing one row per CDR3 protein. Of some 690,000 distinct CDR3 sequences in the sample, over 20% were seen once. Separately, the same data were catalogued under a study of T cells expressing NK-cell markers.

Sequencing was performed on PBMCs. The receptors originated from a young woman in good health.

This clonotype was counted at least ten times. V is TRBV12-3 or TRBV12-4 and J is TRBJ1-1; the D gene is possibly TRBD1 (6 bases). V gave up 5 bases and J gave up 6 bases, with 16 bases separating them. The CDR3 totals 14 residues. The CDR3 region is CASSLRGRGSEAFF. In DNA form, the CDR3 reads TGTGCCAGCAGTCTCAGGGGCCGGGGATCTGAAGCTTTCTTT.

This clonotype occurred many times. The chain carries TRBV29-1 and TRBJ2-1; no firm D call. CDR3 length equals 14 residues. Germline V gene data show CDR1 as SQVTM and CDR2 as ANQGSEA. The V end was cut by 3 bases, the J end by 8 bases, with 17 bases between. DNA for the CDR3: TGCAGCGTTGAGAGGTCGACCCTTGGCGATGAGCAGTTCTTC. Residues: CSVERSTLGDEQFF.

The chain employs TRBV5-5 and TRBJ2-7, with 7 bases matching TRBD1. Germline V gives CDR1 SGHKS, CDR2 YYEKEE (reference sequence). J was trimmed by 2 bases and V by 4 bases; bases with no gene match: 9. The CDR3 is 15 amino acids. The CDR3 reads CASSLAAQGPYEQYF. CDR3 coding DNA: TGTGCCAGCAGCCTGGCGGCACAGGGGCCCTACGAGCAGTACTTC.

The chain has TRBV10-3 and TRBJ2-3, with 9 bases identical to TRBD2. V trimming: 3 bases; J trimming: 5 bases; junction bases outside the gene matches: 9. The germline V gene has CDR1 ENHRY and CDR2 SYGVKD. CDR3 length: 16 residues. The CDR3, as DNA: TGTGCCATCAGTGAAGGCGCTAGCGGGGCAGGAGATACGCAGTATTTT. Residues: CAISEGASGAGDTQYF.

This clonotype was observed a handful of times. The CDR3 region has the DNA TGCGCCAGCAGCACCGACCCCACAGATACGCAGTATTTT. Protein: CASSTDPTDTQYF. The chain has TRBV5-1 and TRBJ2-3; D is ambiguous. Trimming took off 4 bases at V and 2 bases at J, with 8 bases between the two ends. Germline V gene sequence: CDR1 SGHRS, CDR2 YFSETQ. The CDR3 is 13 residues long.

This clonotype has more than one count but fewer than ten. The chain carries TRBV20-1 and TRBJ2-1, with D uncertain. Germline assignment: CDR1 DFQATT and CDR2 SNEGSKA (reference sequence). Between the trimmed V and J ends, which lost 4 bases and 0 bases, there was a span of 7 bases. There are 13 residues in the CDR3. The CDR3 DNA sequence: TGCAGTGCTAAGTTCAACTCCTACAATGAGCAGTTCTTC. Translation gives CSAKFNSYNEQFF.

This clonotype was seen at least ten times. V and J are TRBV10-2 and TRBJ2-3, with 7 bases fitting TRBD2. Germline V lookup: CDR1 WSHSY, CDR2 SAAADI. The CDR3 loop spans 15 amino acids. V gave up 4 bases and J gave up 0 bases; unmatched junction bases: 4. This CDR3 reads CASSGGGLSTDTQYF. Here the CDR3 DNA reads TGCGCCAGCAGTGGGGGGGGTCTTAGCACAGATACGCAGTATTTT.

The chain employs TRBV5-6 and TRBJ1-1; perhaps TRBD1 as D (5 bases). In germline, CDR1 is SGHDT, CDR2 YYEEEE. The V end lost 0 bases, the J end lost 1 base, and 10 bases lay between the germline ends. CDR3 length: 15 residues. The CDR3 protein is CASSLVDRPNTEAFF. The CDR3 DNA sequence: TGTGCCAGCAGCTTGGTCGACAGACCGAACACTGAAGCTTTCTTT. Full variable domain (remainder filled in from reference TRBV5-6 and TRBJ1-1): DAGVTQSPTHLIKTRGQQVTLRCSPKSGHDTVSWYQQALGQGPQFIFQYYEEEERQRGNFPDRFSGHQFPNYSSELNVNALLLGDSALYLCASSLVDRPNTEAFFGQGTRLTVV.

In regard to this clonotype: Since a much larger clone is just one base distant, this may be a read error. The gene calls are TRBV20-1 and TRBJ2-1; 16 bases line up with TRBD2. The junction had 7 bases not matched to a gene; V was cut back by 0 bases and J by 8 bases. The CDR3 consists of 17 residues. Germline V lookup: CDR1 DFQATT, CDR2 SNEGSKA (reference sequence). CDR3 sequence reads: CSARDRGLAGGQHEQFF. The CDR3 nucleotides are TGCAGTGCTAGAGATCGGGGACTAGCGGGGGGGCAGCATGAGCAGTTCTTC.

Many counts were recorded for this clonotype. The genes are TRBV12-3 or TRBV12-4 and TRBJ2-1, with a tentative D call TRBD1 (6 bases). Trimming stripped 6 bases from V and 9 bases from J, with 15 bases between. CDR3 size: 13 residues. The chain's CDR3 is CASRSTGGLEQFF. The CDR3 nucleotides are TGTGCCAGCAGATCGACAGGAGGTCTTGAGCAGTTCTTC.

In its sample, this clonotype was seen a few times. The chain couples TRBV7-8 to TRBJ2-2; TRBD1 matches 8 bases. The J segment lost 8 bases and the V segment lost 3 bases, leaving 5 bases of the junction unmatched. Germline values: CDR1 SGHVS, CDR2 FQNEAQ. The CDR3 extends over 14 amino acids. CDR3 sequence (DNA): TGTGCCAGCAGCTTGGACAGGGTTATGGGGGAGCTGTTTTTT. Its translation: CASSLDRVMGELFF.

The chain employs TRBV20-1 and TRBJ2-7, with D unclear. The germline V gene has CDR1 DFQATT and CDR2 SNEGSKA (reference sequence). This CDR3 contains 12 residues. V dropped 2 bases and J dropped 3 bases, with 8 bases sitting between them. The CDR3 reads CSARPSIYEQYF. The CDR3 DNA follows: TGCAGTGCTAGACCTTCTATCTACGAGCAGTACTTC.

The chain recombines TRBV5-1 with TRBJ2-3; D is unresolved. The germline gives CDR1 SGHRS, CDR2 YFSETQ. The CDR3 has 11 residues. The V gene lost 5 bases and the J gene lost 4 bases, with 5 bases spanning the gap. The CDR3 nucleotides are TGCGCCAGCAGGTCGCCAGATACGCAGTATTTT. It yields the protein CASRSPDTQYF.

Many counts were recorded for this clonotype. V gene TRBV30 combines with J gene TRBJ1-1; no firm D call. CDR1 and CDR2 from the germline V gene are GTSNPN and SVGIG (reference sequence). This CDR3 has 13 amino acids. V lost 0 bases and J lost 4, with 9 bases in between. Here the CDR3 DNA reads TGTGCCTGGAGTGTAGGCGTGGGCACTGAAGCTTTCTTT. This encodes CAWSVGVGTEAFF. The full variable domain, its missing parts supplied by reference TRBV30 and TRBJ1-1, is SQTIHQWPATLVQPVGSPLSLECTVEGTSNPNLYWYRQAAGRGLQLLFYSVGIGQISSEVPQNLSASRPQDRQFILSSKKLLLSDSGFYLCAWSVGVGTEAFFGQGTRLTVV.